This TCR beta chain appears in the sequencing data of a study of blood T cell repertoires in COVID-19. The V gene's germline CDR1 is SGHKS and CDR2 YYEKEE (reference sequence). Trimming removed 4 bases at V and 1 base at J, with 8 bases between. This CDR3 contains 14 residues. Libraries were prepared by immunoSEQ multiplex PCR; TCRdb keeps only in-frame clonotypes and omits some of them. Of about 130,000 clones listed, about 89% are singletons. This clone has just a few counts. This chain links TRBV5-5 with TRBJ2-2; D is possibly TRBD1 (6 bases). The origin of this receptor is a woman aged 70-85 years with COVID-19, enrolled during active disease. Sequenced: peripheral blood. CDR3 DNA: TGTGCCAGCAGCGCGGACAGGAACACCGGGGAGCTGTTTTTT. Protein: CASSADRNTGELFF.